These T cell receptor beta chains were read from a single sample in a study of cytomegalovirus exposure and HLA in healthy donors. Clones were sequenced by immunoSEQ multiplex PCR, and TCRdb holds only the in-frame ones, with some missing. The profile covers 150,000 or so clones, with roughly 80% appearing a single time and under 8% taken by the ten largest. The sample comprised PBMCs. These receptors all come from a woman aged 50 to 60 in good health and CMV-seropositive. CDR3s include the opening cysteine and the closing phenylalanine or tryptophan. D genes are given only for firm matches. Not every row has a clone size; where given, it reads once, few, many or a size class.

j_call: TRBJ2-3; d_call: TRBD2; clone_size: few; v_call: TRBV9; cdr3_aa: CASSVAAGGRSQYF; cdr3_nt: TGTGCCAGCAGCGTAGCTGCGGGGGGGCGGTCGCAGTATTTT
j_call: TRBJ1-2; d_call: TRBD1; clone_size: .; v_call: TRBV5-4; cdr3_aa: CASSLGRGDGAYGYTF; cdr3_nt: TGTGCCAGCAGCTTAGGCAGGGGGGATGGAGCGTATGGCTACACCTTC
j_call: TRBJ2-5; d_call: .; clone_size: .; v_call: TRBV5-1; cdr3_aa: CASSLSQFKETQYF; cdr3_nt: TGCGCCAGCAGCTTATCGCAGTTTAAAGAGACCCAGTACTTC
j_call: TRBJ1-1; d_call: .; clone_size: once; v_call: TRBV27; cdr3_aa: CASSLFLNTEAFF; cdr3_nt: TGTGCCAGCAGTTTATTCTTGAACACTGAAGCTTTCTTT
j_call: TRBJ2-1; d_call: TRBD2; clone_size: .; v_call: TRBV18; cdr3_aa: CASSPTIIAGGENEQFF; cdr3_nt: TGTGCCAGCTCACCAACCATAATAGCGGGGGGCGAAAATGAGCAGTTCTTC
j_call: TRBJ2-7; d_call: TRBD1; clone_size: .; v_call: TRBV5-1; cdr3_aa: CASSFDRGYEQYF; cdr3_nt: TGCGCCAGCAGCTTCGACAGGGGGTACGAGCAGTACTTC
j_call: TRBJ1-2; d_call: TRBD1; clone_size: .; v_call: TRBV18; cdr3_aa: CASSPPYVNSGQGGGYTF; cdr3_nt: TGTGCCAGCTCACCACCGTATGTAAATTCGGGACAGGGTGGTGGCTACACCTTC
j_call: TRBJ1-1; d_call: .; clone_size: .; v_call: TRBV9; cdr3_aa: CASSESGFLNTEAFF; cdr3_nt: TGTGCCAGCAGCGAATCGGGATTCCTGAACACTGAAGCTTTCTTT
j_call: TRBJ1-2; d_call: .; clone_size: .; v_call: TRBV5-6; cdr3_aa: CASSVDRNYGYTF; cdr3_nt: TGTGCCAGCAGCGTAGACAGAAACTATGGCTACACCTTC
j_call: TRBJ1-1; d_call: TRBD1; clone_size: .; v_call: TRBV4-3; cdr3_aa: CASSHLDRGTEAFF; cdr3_nt: TGCGCCAGCAGCCACCTTGACAGGGGCACTGAAGCTTTCTTT
j_call: TRBJ1-2; d_call: .; clone_size: .; v_call: TRBV7-9; cdr3_aa: CASSLVGGGYTF; cdr3_nt: TGTGCCAGCAGCTTAGTCGGGGGTGGCTACACCTTC
j_call: TRBJ2-3; d_call: TRBD1; clone_size: .; v_call: TRBV5-4; cdr3_aa: CASSLISGTGGDTQYF; cdr3_nt: TGTGCCAGCAGCTTAATCTCTGGGACAGGGGGCGATACGCAGTATTTT
j_call: TRBJ1-1; d_call: TRBD1; clone_size: .; v_call: TRBV7-2; cdr3_aa: CASSLGVGGQAKEAFF; cdr3_nt: TGTGCCAGCAGCTTAGGGGTAGGGGGACAGGCAAAGGAAGCTTTCTTT
j_call: TRBJ1-1; d_call: .; clone_size: once; v_call: TRBV11-2; cdr3_aa: CASSWGGGYDAFF; cdr3_nt: TGTGCCAGCAGCTGGGGTGGGGGGTATGATGCTTTCTTT
j_call: TRBJ2-1; d_call: TRBD2; clone_size: .; v_call: TRBV29-1; cdr3_aa: CSAVGSGGSYNEQFF; cdr3_nt: TGCAGCGCCGTGGGTAGCGGGGGCTCCTACAATGAGCAGTTCTTC
j_call: TRBJ2-7; d_call: .; clone_size: .; v_call: TRBV7-7; cdr3_aa: CASSSISSLRSYEQYF; cdr3_nt: TGTGCTAGCAGCTCCATCAGCTCACTACGCTCCTACGAGCAGTACTTC
j_call: TRBJ2-7; d_call: .; clone_size: .; v_call: TRBV19; cdr3_aa: CASSPQVGEQYF; cdr3_nt: TGTGCCAGTAGTCCCCAGGTGGGCGAGCAGTACTTC
j_call: TRBJ2-6; d_call: .; clone_size: .; v_call: TRBV9; cdr3_aa: CASSAGSWANVLTF; cdr3_nt: TGTGCCAGCAGCGCCGGGAGTTGGGCCAACGTCCTGACTTTC
j_call: TRBJ2-7; d_call: TRBD1; clone_size: few; v_call: TRBV7-8; cdr3_aa: CASSYGTGGFYEQYF; cdr3_nt: TGTGCCAGCAGCTATGGGACAGGGGGGTTCTACGAGCAGTACTTC
j_call: TRBJ1-6; d_call: .; clone_size: .; v_call: TRBV5-1; cdr3_aa: CASSLVATGLNSPLHF; cdr3_nt: TGCGCCAGCAGCTTGGTAGCCACAGGGCTCAATTCACCCCTCCACTTT
j_call: TRBJ2-1; d_call: .; clone_size: .; v_call: TRBV5-4; cdr3_aa: CASKDSGQGQVIAMVEQFF; cdr3_nt: TGTGCAAGCAAGGATTCTGGGCAGGGCCAAGTTATCGCAATGGTTGAGCAGTTCTTC
j_call: TRBJ1-4; d_call: .; clone_size: .; v_call: TRBV9; cdr3_aa: CASSAPGGYEKLFF; cdr3_nt: TGTGCCAGCAGCGCCCCGGGGGGGTATGAAAAACTGTTTTTT
j_call: TRBJ1-5; d_call: .; clone_size: .; v_call: TRBV7-2; cdr3_aa: CASSLALWLGDRQPQHF; cdr3_nt: TGTGCCAGCAGCTTAGCGCTCTGGCTCGGGGATCGACAGCCCCAGCATTTT
j_call: TRBJ2-3; d_call: .; clone_size: .; v_call: TRBV27; cdr3_aa: CASSLGWASDHTQYF; cdr3_nt: TGTGCCAGCAGTTTAGGTTGGGCTAGCGACCATACGCAGTATTTT
j_call: TRBJ2-3; d_call: TRBD2; clone_size: .; v_call: TRBV27; cdr3_aa: CASRPTSGGLRGTQYF; cdr3_nt: TGTGCCAGCAGACCGACTAGCGGGGGCCTTCGGGGTACGCAGTATTTT
j_call: TRBJ2-7; d_call: .; clone_size: .; v_call: TRBV7-2; cdr3_aa: CASSPVQALHEQYF; cdr3_nt: TGTGCCAGCAGCCCAGTTCAGGCTCTCCACGAGCAGTACTTC
j_call: TRBJ2-2; d_call: .; clone_size: .; v_call: TRBV14; cdr3_aa: CASSPQGFGELFF; cdr3_nt: TGTGCCAGCAGCCCTCAGGGATTCGGGGAGCTGTTTTTT
j_call: TRBJ2-7; d_call: .; clone_size: .; v_call: TRBV2; cdr3_aa: CASSRNGLSYEQYF; cdr3_nt: TGTGCCAGCAGCCGGAATGGGCTCTCCTACGAGCAGTACTTC
j_call: TRBJ1-5; d_call: TRBD1; clone_size: .; v_call: TRBV18; cdr3_aa: CASSPGSDRGRQPQHF; cdr3_nt: TGTGCCAGCTCACCCGGGTCGGACAGGGGGCGTCAGCCCCAGCATTTT
j_call: TRBJ2-3; d_call: .; clone_size: .; v_call: TRBV30; cdr3_aa: CAWSSQGDTQYF; cdr3_nt: TGTGCCTGGAGTAGTCAGGGGGATACGCAGTATTTT
j_call: TRBJ2-2; d_call: .; clone_size: .; v_call: TRBV5-6; cdr3_aa: CASSLGSPGELFF; cdr3_nt: TGTGCCAGCAGCTTGGGGAGTCCCGGGGAGCTGTTTTTT
j_call: TRBJ2-1; d_call: .; clone_size: .; v_call: TRBV11-3; cdr3_aa: CASSSEGHYNEQFF; cdr3_nt: TGTGCCAGCAGCTCCGAGGGCCACTACAATGAGCAGTTCTTC
j_call: TRBJ2-1; d_call: TRBD1; clone_size: .; v_call: TRBV4-1; cdr3_aa: CASSPTPLRDSHNEQFF; cdr3_nt: TGCGCCAGCAGCCCGACCCCTCTCCGGGACAGCCACAATGAGCAGTTCTTC
j_call: TRBJ2-3; d_call: .; clone_size: .; v_call: TRBV5-1; cdr3_aa: CASSLVEGLTEGDTQYF; cdr3_nt: TGCGCCAGCAGCTTGGTCGAGGGCTTGACTGAGGGAGATACGCAGTATTTT
j_call: TRBJ2-3; d_call: TRBD1; clone_size: once; v_call: TRBV5-6; cdr3_aa: CASSLRGRGTDTQYF; cdr3_nt: TGTGCCAGCAGCTTGAGGGGGCGCGGCACAGATACGCAGTATTTT
j_call: TRBJ2-3; d_call: .; clone_size: .; v_call: TRBV7-2; cdr3_aa: CASQWAGTDTQYF; cdr3_nt: TGTGCCAGCCAGTGGGCCGGCACAGATACGCAGTATTTT
j_call: TRBJ2-3; d_call: .; clone_size: .; v_call: TRBV7-2; cdr3_aa: CASSLASGRTDTQYF; cdr3_nt: TGTGCCAGCAGCTTAGCCAGCGGACGCACAGATACGCAGTATTTT